This T cell receptor beta chain was found in a study of CD8 T cells in ankylosing spondylitis. Regarding the study as a whole: Seemingly characteristic of ankylosing spondylitis blood was a TCR beta motif consisting of about 8 highly homologous variants.

TCRdb recomputed calls from the 5' RACE reads with MiXCR, one row per CDR3 protein. The table includes 250,000 to 300,000 distinct CDR3 sequences, roughly 20% detected once. This clonotype was recorded a few times. Its antigen is as yet unknown. Sequencing was done on a sample of blood, either unsorted or a sorted T cell fraction (not recorded which). This TCR came from a male donor with ankylosing spondylitis or in good health (not recorded which).

The chain's CDR3 is CASSSSGWDSPLHF. As DNA, the CDR3 is TGTGCCAGCAGTTCCTCCGGGTGGGATTCACCCCTCCACTTT. The chain combines TRBV28 with TRBJ1-6; D call uncertain. The germline V gene encodes CDR1 MDHEN and CDR2 SYDVKM. Between the trimmed V and J ends, which lost 4 bases and 8 bases, there was a span of 12 bases. There are 14 residues in the CDR3.